This T cell receptor (beta chain) derives from a study of T cell repertoires in ileal Crohn's disease. The overall study: About half of patients got postoperative therapy: around ten thiopurines, around 18 anti-TNF.

Concerning this clone itself: Antigen: not known.

Included were adult ileal or ileocolonic Crohn's patients indicated for ileocolonic resection. Clones were read by immunoSEQ multiplex PCR, and TCRdb kept only the in-frame ones, dropping some. The repertoire holds around 1,700 clones, with 70% to 90% as singletons. Whole-study findings and limits: Endoscopic recurrence occurred in every patient whose clonality exceeded 26.8%. Compared with non-smokers, active smokers at surgery showed more clonal expansions.

This CDR3 comprises 13 residues. CDR1 and CDR2 from the germline V gene are MNHEY and SVGAGI. V was pared by 2 bases and J by 6 bases, with 11 bases between. The chain carries TRBV6-5 and TRBJ2-7; D is ambiguous. This sequence originates from an adult with Crohn's disease. Sample: ileal tissue. The CDR3 protein is CASSYEETGEQYF. The CDR3 bases are TGTGCCAGCAGTTACGAGGAGACGGGCGAGCAGTACTTC.